These T cell receptor beta chains were read from a single sample in a study of blood T cell repertoires in COVID-19. Method: immunoSEQ multiplex PCR; TCRdb's copy keeps in-frame clones and lacks some. The sample includes some 530,000 clones, less than 90% seen only once; the top ten take approximately 8.3%. The sample consisted of PBMCs or T cells enriched from blood (not recorded which). The receptors were sampled from a woman aged 60-70 years who had recovered from COVID-19. The CDR3 runs from the conserved cysteine through the conserved F or W. Each record gives: D gene, J gene, V gene, clone size, CDR3 protein, CDR3 DNA. A D gene is named only where the DNA matches it firmly. The size of a clone is reported for some rows only, either as once, few or many, or as a class for expanded clones.

d_gene: TRBD2
j_gene: TRBJ2-3
v_gene: TRBV5-1
abundance: .
CDR3aa: CASSLPRLAGGGTDTQYF
CDR3nt: TGCGCCAGCAGCTTGCCCCGACTAGCGGGGGGGGGCACAGATACGCAGTATTTT

d_gene: .
j_gene: TRBJ2-2
v_gene: TRBV7-8
abundance: .
CDR3aa: CASSRPGTGELFF
CDR3nt: TGTGCCAGCAGCCGACCCGGCACCGGGGAGCTGTTTTTT

d_gene: .
j_gene: TRBJ2-7
v_gene: TRBV5-4
abundance: .
CDR3aa: CASSPGEGGVYEQYF
CDR3nt: TGTGCCAGCAGCCCGGGGGAGGGGGGAGTCTACGAGCAGTACTTC

d_gene: TRBD2
j_gene: TRBJ2-1
v_gene: TRBV2
abundance: .
CDR3aa: CAGGTNHEQFF
CDR3nt: TGTGCCGGAGGGACTAATCATGAGCAGTTCTTC

d_gene: TRBD1
j_gene: TRBJ1-1
v_gene: TRBV7-9
abundance: .
CDR3aa: CASSTSGGTEAFF
CDR3nt: TGTGCCAGCAGCACTTCAGGGGGGACTGAAGCTTTCTTT

d_gene: TRBD1
j_gene: TRBJ1-3
v_gene: TRBV3-1/TRBV3-2
abundance: .
CDR3aa: CASSLDRVSGNTIYF
CDR3nt: TGTGCCAGCAGCCTCGACAGGGTCTCTGGAAACACCATATATTTT

d_gene: TRBD2
j_gene: TRBJ2-2
v_gene: TRBV5-1
abundance: once
CDR3aa: CASRNRGGGQNTGELFF
CDR3nt: TGCGCCAGCCGCAATAGGGGCGGGGGGCAGAACACCGGGGAGCTGTTTTTT

d_gene: .
j_gene: TRBJ2-5
v_gene: TRBV5-1
abundance: .
CDR3aa: CASSLASQGGQETQYF
CDR3nt: TGCGCCAGCAGCTTGGCCTCGCAGGGTGGGCAAGAGACCCAGTACTTC

d_gene: .
j_gene: TRBJ1-3
v_gene: TRBV7-2
abundance: .
CDR3aa: CASSLGPLSAGNTIYF
CDR3nt: TGTGCCAGCAGCTTAGGGCCTTTGAGCGCTGGAAACACCATATATTTT

d_gene: .
j_gene: TRBJ2-1
v_gene: TRBV11-3
abundance: .
CDR3aa: CASSLGSTGGQNSYNEQFF
CDR3nt: TGTGCCAGCAGCTTAGGATCAACCGGGGGACAGAATTCGTACAATGAGCAGTTCTTC

d_gene: .
j_gene: TRBJ1-2
v_gene: TRBV19
abundance: .
CDR3aa: CASSEETYGYTF
CDR3nt: TGTGCCAGTAGTGAGGAAACCTATGGCTACACCTTC

d_gene: .
j_gene: TRBJ1-1
v_gene: TRBV18
abundance: .
CDR3aa: CASSPLVQGDTEAFF
CDR3nt: TGTGCCAGCTCACCACTGGTCCAGGGCGACACTGAAGCTTTCTTT

d_gene: TRBD2
j_gene: TRBJ2-7
v_gene: TRBV5-4
abundance: .
CDR3aa: CASSHYSGGSYEQYF
CDR3nt: TGTGCCAGCAGCCACTATAGCGGGGGGTCCTACGAGCAGTACTTC

d_gene: TRBD1
j_gene: TRBJ1-6
v_gene: TRBV9
abundance: .
CDR3aa: CASSEQGQGDSPLHF
CDR3nt: TGTGCCAGCAGCGAGCAGGGACAGGGGGATTCACCCCTCCACTTT

d_gene: TRBD1
j_gene: TRBJ2-3
v_gene: TRBV19
abundance: .
CDR3aa: CASRGQGGTDTQYF
CDR3nt: TGTGCCAGTCGTGGACAGGGCGGCACAGATACGCAGTATTTT

d_gene: .
j_gene: TRBJ1-6
v_gene: TRBV19
abundance: .
CDR3aa: CASNTGSSPLHF
CDR3nt: TGTGCCAGTAACACAGGGAGTTCACCCCTCCACTTT

d_gene: TRBD2
j_gene: TRBJ2-1
v_gene: TRBV3-1/TRBV3-2
abundance: once
CDR3aa: CASSPGLAGSNEQFF
CDR3nt: TGTGCCAGCAGCCCGGGACTAGCGGGGTCAAATGAGCAGTTCTTC

d_gene: TRBD1
j_gene: TRBJ2-3
v_gene: TRBV5-1
abundance: .
CDR3aa: CASSLVSGTGLSDTQYF
CDR3nt: TGCGCCAGCAGCTTGGTTTCCGGGACAGGGTTGTCAGATACGCAGTATTTT

d_gene: TRBD1
j_gene: TRBJ1-2
v_gene: TRBV2
abundance: .
CDR3aa: CASRRQGASSNYGYTF
CDR3nt: TGTGCCAGCCGGAGACAGGGGGCGAGTAGTAACTATGGCTACACCTTC

d_gene: TRBD1
j_gene: TRBJ1-2
v_gene: TRBV5-1
abundance: .
CDR3aa: CASSSFGTGINSYGYTF
CDR3nt: TGCGCCAGCAGCAGTTTCGGGACAGGGATAAATTCCTATGGCTACACCTTC

d_gene: .
j_gene: TRBJ1-4
v_gene: TRBV7-2
abundance: .
CDR3aa: CASSSRAGRELFF
CDR3nt: TGTGCCAGCAGCTCAAGGGCGGGGAGGGAACTGTTTTTT

d_gene: TRBD2
j_gene: TRBJ2-2
v_gene: TRBV7-8
abundance: .
CDR3aa: CASRSGGIITGELFF
CDR3nt: TGTGCCAGCCGAAGCGGGGGAATCATTACCGGGGAGCTGTTTTTT

d_gene: .
j_gene: TRBJ1-1
v_gene: TRBV5-1
abundance: .
CDR3aa: CASSARVSDTEAFF
CDR3nt: TGCGCCAGCAGCGCCAGGGTCTCGGACACTGAAGCTTTCTTT

d_gene: .
j_gene: TRBJ1-6
v_gene: TRBV7-2
abundance: few
CDR3aa: CASSLGWRNSPLHF
CDR3nt: TGTGCCAGCAGCTTGGGCTGGAGGAATTCACCCCTCCACTTT

d_gene: .
j_gene: TRBJ2-1
v_gene: TRBV4-1
abundance: once
CDR3aa: CASSPTGAYNEQFF
CDR3nt: TGCGCCAGCAGCCCTACGGGGGCCTACAATGAGCAGTTCTTC

d_gene: .
j_gene: TRBJ2-4
v_gene: TRBV5-6
abundance: .
CDR3aa: CASSNGGAKNIQYF
CDR3nt: TGTGCCAGCAGCAACGGTGGAGCCAAAAACATTCAGTACTTC

d_gene: .
j_gene: TRBJ2-7
v_gene: TRBV15
abundance: .
CDR3aa: CATSPTATYEQYF
CDR3nt: TGTGCCACCAGCCCGACAGCAACCTACGAGCAGTACTTC